One and the same sample provided the 32 T cell receptor beta chains below, sequenced in a study of T cell responses to AZD1222 COVID-19 vaccine. TCRdb's copy holds only in-frame clones and misses some; the assay was immunoSEQ multiplex PCR. Of more than 150,000 clones listed, 88% are singletons. This sample comprised peripheral blood, obtained on day 0 of AZD1222 vaccination. These receptors were taken from an adult in good health.

The chain joins TRBV10-1 to TRBJ2-1; tentative D call: TRBD2 (6 bases). Germline V gene lookup returns CDR1 WNHNN and CDR2 SYGVQD (reference sequence). CDR3 size: 15 residues. V lost 4 bases and J lost 7, with 17 bases in between. The CDR3 DNA reads as TGCGCCAGCAGTGTACGGGGCGCGGGGAGGAATGAGCAGTTCTTC. This codes for CASSVRGAGRNEQFF.

The chain links TRBV6-1 to TRBJ1-1, with D perhaps matching TRBD1 (6 bases). CDR3 size: 14 residues. Trimming took 3 bases from V and 1 from J, leaving 9 bases between them. The germline V gene has CDR1 MNHNS and CDR2 SASEGT. As DNA, the CDR3 is TGTGCCAGCAGTGATCGACAGGAGAACACTGAAGCTTTCTTT. It specifies CASSDRQENTEAFF.

The chain has TRBV10-2 and TRBJ2-5, with D unclear. Between the trimmed V and J ends, which lost 4 bases and 7 bases, there was a span of 13 bases. CDR1 WSHSY and CDR2 SAAADI come from the germline V gene. The CDR3 covers 13 residues. As DNA, the CDR3 is TGCGCCAGCAGTGTTAATGGGCGAAGGACCCAGTACTTC. Translation: CASSVNGRRTQYF.

The CDR3 region is CASSHGRGPTDEQFF. Here the CDR3 DNA reads TGTGCCAGCAGTCACGGCAGGGGCCCCACGGATGAGCAGTTCTTC. The chain is built from TRBV6-2 or TRBV6-3 and TRBJ2-1; D might be TRBD1 (6 bases). Looked up from germline, CDR1 is MNHEY and CDR2 is SVGEGT. The V end was cut by 5 bases, the J end by 8 bases, with 19 bases between. CDR3 size: 15 residues.

The genes are TRBV29-1 and TRBJ1-1; D is possibly TRBD1 (6 bases). The CDR3 is made up of 13 amino acids. Looked up from germline, CDR1 is SQVTM and CDR2 is ANQGSEA. Trimming left V 4 bases short and J 4 bases short, with 13 bases between. In DNA form, the CDR3 reads TGCAGCGTTGTTGGGGGCTTGGGCACTGAAGCTTTCTTT. Translating gives CSVVGGLGTEAFF. Full variable domain (rest looked up from reference TRBV29-1 and TRBJ1-1): SAVISQKPSRDICQRGTSLTIQCQVDSQVTMMFWYRQQPGQSLTLIATANQGSEATYESGFVIDKFPISRPNLTFSTLTVSNMSPEDSSIYLCSVVGGLGTEAFFGQGTRLTVV.

V gene TRBV7-3 combines with J gene TRBJ2-2, with 8 bases aligning to TRBD2. CDR3 length: 18 residues. J gave up 3 bases and V 3 bases, and 12 bases lay outside the gene matches. Germline loops: CDR1 SGHTA, CDR2 FQGTGA. Here the CDR3 reads CASSLASGPRADTGELFF. CDR3 sequence (DNA): TGTGCCAGCAGCTTGGCTAGCGGGCCCCGGGCGGACACCGGGGAGCTGTTTTTT.

The chain uses TRBV7-6 and TRBJ2-4; TRBD1 agrees at 8 bases. The germline gives CDR1 SGHVS, CDR2 FNYEAQ. The CDR3 spans 19 residues. Trimming took 5 bases from V and 2 from J; bases not matched to a gene: 17. CDR3 protein: CASSPVILDRGGTKNIQYF. The CDR3 coding sequence is TGTGCCAGCAGCCCAGTAATACTCGACAGGGGTGGGACCAAAAACATTCAGTACTTC.

The chain carries TRBV24-1 and TRBJ1-5; D gene uncertain. From germline, CDR1 is KGHDR and CDR2 SFDVKD. The V end was cut by 3 bases, the J end by 0 bases, with 11 bases between. This CDR3 spans 16 amino acids. CDR3 region: CATSDRTVYSNQPQHF. The CDR3 bases are TGTGCCACCAGTGATCGAACGGTGTATAGCAATCAGCCCCAGCATTTT.

The chain carries TRBV6-6 and TRBJ1-6, with 8 bases that match TRBD1. Germline CDR1 and CDR2: MNHNY and SVGAGI (reference sequence). V lost 5 bases and J lost 9; bases outside the gene matches: 3. CDR3 length: 13 residues. As DNA, the CDR3 is TGTGCCAGCAGTCCGGACAGGGCTTCACCCCTCCACTTT. Its translation is CASSPDRASPLHF.

The chain employs TRBV11-2 and TRBJ2-7; 8 bases match TRBD1. Losses at the gene ends were 5 bases for V and 2 bases for J; bases not matched to a gene: 11. The CDR3 contains 16 residues. Germline values: CDR1 SGHAT, CDR2 FQNNGV. Written as DNA, the CDR3 is TGTGCCAGCAGCCGAGGACCGACAGGGGAAACCTACGAGCAGTACTTC. Translated, it gives CASSRGPTGETYEQYF.

V gene TRBV29-1 combines with J gene TRBJ2-5; D is perhaps TRBD2 (6 bases). CDR1 is SQVTM, CDR2 ANQGSEA, per germline. There are 14 residues in the CDR3. The ends were cut back, 6 bases at V and 4 bases at J, with 18 bases in the middle. This chain's CDR3 is CSVELPTRRETQYF. The CDR3 region has the DNA TGCAGCGTCGAACTCCCGACTAGGAGAGAGACCCAGTACTTC.

This rearrangement joins TRBV19 to TRBJ1-5, with a weak D call TRBD1 (5 bases). CDR3 size: 13 residues. The V gene lost 4 bases and the J gene lost 5 bases, with 9 bases spanning the gap. Germline values: CDR1 LNHDA, CDR2 SQIVND (reference sequence). Here the CDR3 DNA reads TGTGCCAGTAGTAGGGGGGTGTATCAGCCCCAGCATTTT. Amino acids: CASSRGVYQPQHF.

The chain has TRBV6-4 and TRBJ2-1, with D perhaps assigned TRBD1 or TRBD2 (6 bases each). CDR3 length: 14 residues. Per the germline V gene, CDR1 is MRHNA and CDR2 is SNTAGT. The V end was cut by 4 bases, the J end by 6 bases, with 13 bases between. CDR3 sequence (DNA): TGTGCCAGCAGTGCAGGGGAAGCGGGCAATGAGCAGTTCTTC. Its protein product is CASSAGEAGNEQFF.

This rearrangement joins TRBV6-5 to TRBJ1-1, with TRBD1 matching 7 bases. J lost 4 bases, V lost 8 bases, and 10 bases had no gene match. CDR1 is MNHEY, CDR2 SVGAGI, per germline. CDR3 length: 14 amino acids. In DNA, the CDR3 is TGTGCCAGCGATAACAGGGGACGGGGCACTGAAGCTTTCTTT. The encoded protein is CASDNRGRGTEAFF.

The rearrangement joins TRBV5-1 to TRBJ2-1; 8 nucleotides match TRBD2. V dropped 2 bases and J dropped 5; count of bases not matched to a gene: 3. Germline assignment: CDR1 SGHRS and CDR2 YFSETQ. This CDR3 spans 14 amino acids. The CDR3 DNA follows: TGCGCCAGCAGCTTTCTAGCGGGCGACAATGAGCAGTTCTTC. Translation gives CASSFLAGDNEQFF.

This chain connects TRBV4-3 to TRBJ1-5; no clear D. Germline CDR1 is LGHNA and CDR2 is YSLEER. Trimming removed 0 bases from V and 7 bases from J, with 10 bases in between. CDR3 length equals 14 residues. The CDR3 is CASSQDRTEQPQHF. DNA for the CDR3: TGCGCCAGCAGCCAAGATCGGACCGAGCAGCCCCAGCATTTT.

V is TRBV28 and J is TRBJ1-3, with TRBD1 matching over 7 bases. The germline gives CDR1 MDHEN, CDR2 SYDVKM. After removal of 6 bases from V and 0 bases from J, the junction contained 5 bases not matched to a gene. This CDR3 has 15 residues. As DNA, the CDR3 is TGTGCCAGCAGATTGACAGGGCCCTCTGGAAACACCATATATTTT. Its translation is CASRLTGPSGNTIYF.

This clone has just a few counts. The V and J genes are TRBV11-2 and TRBJ1-2; D unresolved. The CDR3 contains 12 residues. Germline-derived CDR1 and CDR2 are SGHAT and FQNNGV. Trimming removed 3 bases from V and 8 bases from J, with 10 bases in between. CDR3 protein: CASSLSGSGYTF. CDR3 DNA: TGTGCCAGCAGCTTGTCGGGGTCCGGCTACACCTTC.

The CDR3 region has the DNA TGTGCCAGTAGTCCTCACTCCGAGAACCCCTACGAGCAGTACTTC. This encodes CASSPHSENPYEQYF. V and J are TRBV19 and TRBJ2-7; D unclear. Trimming pared 5 bases from V and 2 bases from J, leaving 16 bases between. The CDR3 runs 15 residues. CDR1 and CDR2 from the germline V gene are LNHDA and SQIVND (reference sequence).

V gene TRBV7-2 combines with J gene TRBJ2-2; the match to TRBD1 covers 7 bases. CDR3 length equals 14 residues. Trimming cost V 3 bases and J 3 bases; bases outside gene matches: 1. Germline V lookup: CDR1 SGHTA, CDR2 FQGNSA. CDR3 sequence reads: CASSFGTDTGELFF. For the CDR3, the DNA is TGTGCCAGCAGCTTCGGGACAGACACCGGGGAGCTGTTTTTT. Drawing the rest from reference TRBV7-2 and TRBJ2-2, the complete variable domain is GAGVSQSPSNKVTEKGKDVELRCDPISGHTALYWYRQSLGQGLEFLIYFQGNSAPDKSGLPSDRFSAERTGGSVSTLTIQRTQQEDSAVYLCASSFGTDTGELFFGEGSRLTVL.

V is TRBV5-6 and J is TRBJ2-7; 9 positions agree with TRBD1. CDR3 length equals 14 residues. J was trimmed by 1 base and V by 4 bases; bases with no gene match: 3. Germline loops: CDR1 SGHDT, CDR2 YYEEEE. CDR3 amino acids: CASSDRGRSYEQYF. The CDR3 DNA is TGTGCCAGCAGCGACAGGGGGAGGTCCTACGAGCAGTACTTC. Full variable domain (outside the CDR3, taken from reference TRBV5-6 and TRBJ2-7): DAGVTQSPTHLIKTRGQQVTLRCSPKSGHDTVSWYQQALGQGPQFIFQYYEEEERQRGNFPDRFSGHQFPNYSSELNVNALLLGDSALYLCASSDRGRSYEQYFGPGTRLTVT.

The chain recombines TRBV11-3 with TRBJ2-7; D gene uncertain. The V gene lost 1 base and the J gene lost 0 bases, with 7 bases spanning the gap. CDR3 length: 14 residues. Germline CDR1 reads SGHNT; CDR2 reads YENEEA. The CDR3 coding sequence is TGTGCCAGCAGCTTAGGAGTGGACTCCTACGAGCAGTACTTC. Amino acids: CASSLGVDSYEQYF.

This chain connects TRBV24-1 to TRBJ1-2, with 7 bases fitting TRBD1. V dropped 8 bases and J dropped 7; count of bases not matched to a gene: 9. CDR1 and CDR2 from the germline V gene are KGHDR and SFDVKD. The CDR3 is 13 residues long. DNA for the CDR3: TGTGCCACCATGGGACAGATACTAGGTGGCTACACCTTC. Translated, it gives CATMGQILGGYTF.

V gene TRBV18 combines with J gene TRBJ2-5, with unresolved D. Per the germline V gene, CDR1 is KGHSH and CDR2 is LQKENI. Trimming took 1 base from V and 5 from J, leaving 5 bases between them. This CDR3 region has 12 residues. The chain's CDR3 is CASSPLWETQYF. CDR3 nucleotide sequence: TGTGCCAGCTCACCACTCTGGGAGACCCAGTACTTC.

The genes are TRBV6-6 and TRBJ1-3; 10 bases match TRBD1. Germline V gene sequence: CDR1 MNHNY, CDR2 SVGAGI (reference sequence). This CDR3 has 16 amino acids. With 5 bases clipped from V and 2 bases from J, the junction kept 6 bases outside the gene matches. DNA of the CDR3: TGTGCCAGCAGTCGACGGACAGGGGGTGCTGGAAACACCATATATTTT. This gives the protein CASSRRTGGAGNTIYF.

This clone appeared a few times. V and J are TRBV6-2 or TRBV6-3 and TRBJ1-5; tentatively, D is TRBD1 (6 bases). Per germline, CDR1 MNHEY and CDR2 SVGEGT. Trimming stripped 5 bases from V and 2 bases from J, with 25 bases between. The CDR3 runs to 19 residues. The CDR3 region is CASSQSDGGLFGGNQPQHF. DNA of the CDR3: TGTGCCAGCAGTCAATCCGATGGGGGGCTTTTCGGCGGCAATCAGCCCCAGCATTTT.

This clone is judged large. V gene TRBV7-9 combines with J gene TRBJ2-1, with a weak D call TRBD1 (5 bases). This CDR3 spans 14 amino acids. From germline, CDR1 is SEHNR and CDR2 FQNEAQ (reference sequence). The germline V and J ends were trimmed by 1 base and 9 bases, with 13 bases remaining between them. The CDR3 DNA is TGTGCCAGCAGCTTAGTACAGGATAGGACTGAGCAGTTCTTC. Its protein is CASSLVQDRTEQFF. The full variable domain, completed using reference TRBV7-9 and TRBJ2-1, is DTGVSQNPRHKITKRGQNVTFRCDPISEHNRLYWYRQTLGQGPEFLTYFQNEAQLEKSRLLSDRFSAERPKGSFSTLEIQRTEQGDSAMYLCASSLVQDRTEQFFGPGTRLTVL.

The chain recombines TRBV18 with TRBJ2-7, with TRBD1 identical over 8 bases. Trimming removed 3 bases from V and 2 bases from J; junction bases left unmatched: 0. The CDR3 length is 13 residues. Per the germline V gene, CDR1 is KGHSH and CDR2 is LQKENI. The CDR3 sequence: CASSPTGAYEQYF. DNA for the CDR3: TGTGCCAGCTCACCGACAGGGGCCTACGAGCAGTACTTC.

The table lists this clone with a count of one. The chain employs TRBV7-8 and TRBJ2-7; perhaps TRBD2 as D (6 bases). CDR1 is SGHVS, CDR2 FQNEAQ, per germline. V shed 5 bases and J shed 6 bases, with 8 bases lying between them. The CDR3 contains 11 residues. Written as DNA, the CDR3 is TGTGCCAGCAGCGTGGGAGGCGAGCAGTACTTC. This translates into CASSVGGEQYF.

The chain uses TRBV6-6 and TRBJ1-1, with unresolved D. Per germline, CDR1 MNHNY and CDR2 SVGAGI (reference sequence). There are 14 residues in the CDR3. Trimming left V 0 bases short and J 0 bases short, with 5 bases between. The CDR3 nucleotides read TGTGCCAGCAGTTACTCCGGGGTGAACACTGAAGCTTTCTTT. It is translated as CASSYSGVNTEAFF.

The chain joins TRBV6-5 to TRBJ1-2, with TRBD1 matching over 9 bases. CDR1 is MNHEY, CDR2 SVGAGI, per germline. The CDR3 length is 14 residues. V trimming: 4 bases; J trimming: 5 bases; junction bases outside the gene matches: 5. The CDR3: CASSLTGGGYGYTF. The CDR3 DNA follows: TGTGCCAGCAGTTTGACAGGGGGGGGTTATGGCTACACCTTC.

The chain recombines TRBV19 with TRBJ2-1; D ambiguous. Germline CDR1 is LNHDA and CDR2 is SQIVND (reference sequence). The CDR3 spans 13 residues. Trimming pared 3 bases from V and 5 bases from J, leaving 8 bases between. CDR3 bases: TGTGCCAGTAGTATTTTTAGTAACAATGAGCAGTTCTTC. Its translation: CASSIFSNNEQFF.